These 22 T cell receptor beta chains were all obtained from the same sample, sequenced in a study of blood T cell repertoires in COVID-19. The repertoire was sequenced with immunoSEQ multiplex PCR; TCRdb's copy has only in-frame clones and lacks some. Here the sample spans over 200,000 clones, around 83% being singletons. Sequencing was done on a sample of peripheral blood. These receptors were collected from a man aged 40-49 years with active or convalescent COVID-19.

J is TRBJ1-6 and V is TRBV7-2; D remains unclear. The germline V and J ends were trimmed by 1 base and 4 bases, with 8 bases remaining between them. Germline values: CDR1 SGHTA, CDR2 FQGNSA. The CDR3 is made up of 15 amino acids. The CDR3 coding sequence is TGTGCCAGCAGCTTAGAAGCGGGGTATAATTCACCCCTCCACTTT. Protein: CASSLEAGYNSPLHF.

The CDR3 region has the DNA TGCGCCAGCAGCTTGGGCGGGTTCCTTTCCGGCTACACCTTC. Protein product: CASSLGGFLSGYTF. The genes are TRBV5-1 and TRBJ1-2; D gene uncertain. Per germline, CDR1 SGHRS and CDR2 YFSETQ. This CDR3 region has 14 residues. V lost 0 bases, J lost 8 bases, and 14 bases lay in between.

The table lists this clone with a count of one. The rearrangement links TRBV5-6 to TRBJ1-2, with unresolved D. Trimming took off 4 bases at V and 6 bases at J, with 7 bases between the two ends. Looked up from germline, CDR1 is SGHDT and CDR2 is YYEEEE. The CDR3 loop spans 11 amino acids. CDR3 bases: TGTGCCAGCAGCATCTTAGATGGCTACACCTTC. Protein product: CASSILDGYTF. Using reference TRBV5-6 and TRBJ1-2 for the parts outside the CDR3, the full variable domain is DAGVTQSPTHLIKTRGQQVTLRCSPKSGHDTVSWYQQALGQGPQFIFQYYEEEERQRGNFPDRFSGHQFPNYSSELNVNALLLGDSALYLCASSILDGYTFGSGTRLTVV.

J is TRBJ2-3 and V is TRBV3-1 (or the pseudogene TRBV3-2); maybe TRBD1 (6 bases). V dropped 4 bases and J dropped 4 bases, with 15 bases sitting between them. The CDR3 totals 15 residues. CDR1 LGHDT and CDR2 YNNKEL come from the germline V gene (reference sequence). CDR3 sequence: CASSPSQGRSDTQYF. CDR3 DNA: TGTGCCAGCAGCCCCTCTCAGGGGCGTTCAGATACGCAGTATTTT.

The V gene is TRBV7-9, the J gene TRBJ2-1; a possible D gene is TRBD2 (5 bases). CDR1 SEHNR and CDR2 FQNEAQ come from the germline V gene (reference sequence). The CDR3 sequence is 15 residues long. V lost 2 bases and J lost 6, with 14 bases in between. In DNA form, the CDR3 reads TGTGCCAGCAGCTTACGGCGGGCGGGTTTCAATGAGCAGTTCTTC. Amino acid sequence: CASSLRRAGFNEQFF.

This chain uses TRBV6-2 or TRBV6-3 with TRBJ2-1; D unresolved. This CDR3 comprises 13 residues. Trimming shortened V by 2 bases and J by 2 bases, and 4 bases separated the two germline ends. CDR1 and CDR2 from the germline V gene are MNHEY and SVGEGT. CDR3 sequence (DNA): TGTGCCAGCAGTTACGGAGCCTACAATGAGCAGTTCTTC. This encodes CASSYGAYNEQFF.

The chain couples TRBV29-1 to TRBJ2-3, with 13 bases lining up with TRBD2. J lost 7 bases, V lost 4 bases, and 5 bases had no gene match. Germline V gene data show CDR1 as SQVTM and CDR2 as ANQGSEA. The CDR3 loop spans 14 amino acids. CDR3: CSVVTSGGANTQYF. The DNA of the CDR3 is TGCAGCGTTGTAACTAGCGGGGGGGCAAATACGCAGTATTTT.

The V gene is TRBV6-6, the J gene TRBJ1-5; the match to TRBD1 covers 8 bases. Trimming cost V 1 base and J 7 bases; bases outside gene matches: 6. The length of the CDR3 is 15 residues. Germline V gene data show CDR1 as MNHNY and CDR2 as SVGAGI (reference sequence). CDR3 in amino acids: CASSYWAGGDQPQHF. DNA for the CDR3: TGTGCCAGCAGTTACTGGGCAGGGGGCGACCAGCCCCAGCATTTT.

This rearrangement joins TRBV6-5 to TRBJ1-1; tentatively, D is TRBD1 (5 bases). There are 13 residues in the CDR3. Germline V gene data show CDR1 as MNHEY and CDR2 as SVGAGI. V was clipped by 4 bases and J by 10 bases, with 16 bases between them. The DNA of the CDR3 is TGTGCCAGCAGTTCCTTGGGCGGGACGGGAGCTTTCTTT. It translates to CASSSLGGTGAFF.

Note on this clone: The sample has other DNA sequences that encode this CDR3 too. The chain joins TRBV24-1 to TRBJ2-7; D uncertain. Trimming cost V 4 bases and J 3 bases, with 9 bases left between them. CDR3 length equals 13 residues. In germline, CDR1 is KGHDR, CDR2 SFDVKD. CDR3 nucleotide sequence: TGTGCCACCAGTGACCGTCTGAGCTACGAGCAGTACTTC. Protein product: CATSDRLSYEQYF.

V gene TRBV9 combines with J gene TRBJ2-2, with TRBD2 as a possible D gene (6 bases). Trimming shortened V by 1 base and J by 6 bases, and 16 bases separated the two germline ends. This CDR3 region has 16 residues. Germline values: CDR1 SGDLS, CDR2 YYNGEE. In DNA form, the CDR3 reads TGTGCCAGCAGCGTAAAAGGGAGGCCGATGTCCGGGGAGCTGTTTTTT. Translating it yields CASSVKGRPMSGELFF.

The chain links TRBV5-1 to TRBJ1-3; D might be TRBD1 (6 bases). This CDR3 has 15 amino acids. Germline lookup yields CDR1 SGHRS and CDR2 YFSETQ. V was cut by 4 bases and J by 0 bases, with 11 bases left in between. CDR3 bases: TGCGCCAGCAGCCAGGGACACAGCTCTGGAAACACCATATATTTT. It specifies CASSQGHSSGNTIYF.

This rearrangement joins TRBV4-1 to TRBJ2-3, with 8 bases lining up with TRBD1. Trimming removed 0 bases from V and 2 bases from J; junction bases left unmatched: 4. Germline lookup yields CDR1 MGHRA and CDR2 YSYEKL. The CDR3 runs 16 residues. CDR3 nucleotides: TGCGCCAGCAGCCAAGAAGGCAGGGGGCTCACAGATACGCAGTATTTT. It specifies CASSQEGRGLTDTQYF.

This chain connects TRBV30 to TRBJ2-5, with a possible D match to TRBD2 (5 bases). The V and J ends lost 0 bases and 2 bases respectively, with 13 bases between them. CDR1 GTSNPN and CDR2 SVGIG come from the germline V gene (reference sequence). This CDR3 is built from 15 residues. The CDR3: CAWSVPASRQETQYF. The CDR3 DNA follows: TGTGCCTGGAGTGTACCCGCTAGCAGGCAAGAGACCCAGTACTTC.

This rearrangement joins TRBV6-5 to TRBJ2-7; the match to TRBD1 covers 7 bases. J gave up 7 bases and V 6 bases, and 9 bases lay outside the gene matches. This CDR3 is built from 13 residues. The germline V gene encodes CDR1 MNHEY and CDR2 SVGAGI. CDR3 bases: TGTGCCAGCAGACTGGACAGGTCAGGGGAGCAGTACTTC. Translated: CASRLDRSGEQYF.

The chain recombines TRBV5-1 with TRBJ1-2; D perhaps matches TRBD1 (5 bases). V lost 0 bases and J lost 6, with 12 bases in between. The CDR3 is made up of 14 amino acids. Germline-derived CDR1 and CDR2 are SGHRS and YFSETQ. The CDR3 reads CASSLAVQGDGYTF. In nucleotides, the CDR3 is TGCGCCAGCAGCTTGGCCGTTCAGGGTGATGGCTACACCTTC.

J is TRBJ2-7 and V is TRBV6-5; TRBD1 might be the D (6 bases). V was pared by 0 bases and J by 2 bases, with 11 bases between. The CDR3 is made up of 15 amino acids. CDR1 MNHEY and CDR2 SVGAGI come from the germline V gene. The CDR3, as DNA: TGTGCCAGCAGTTACTCGAGTGCAGGGGCCTACGAGCAGTACTTC. Amino acids: CASSYSSAGAYEQYF.

This clone was recorded only once. The rearrangement joins TRBV5-5 to TRBJ2-2; weak D call: TRBD2 (6 bases). The germline V gene encodes CDR1 SGHKS and CDR2 YYEKEE (reference sequence). This CDR3 has 17 residues. V was cut by 6 bases and J by 0 bases, with 18 bases left in between. CDR3 sequence reads: CASTLALGDANTGELFF. DNA for the CDR3: TGTGCCAGCACCCTAGCGTTGGGAGATGCGAACACCGGGGAGCTGTTTTTT.

The chain recombines TRBV6-1 with TRBJ1-2, with D uncertain. Between the trimmed V and J ends, which lost 3 bases and 7 bases, there was a span of 12 bases. The CDR3 is 13 amino acids. Germline assignment: CDR1 MNHNS and CDR2 SASEGT. CDR3: CASSESGFGGYTF. For the CDR3, the DNA is TGTGCCAGCAGTGAGTCGGGGTTTGGTGGCTACACCTTC.

The V and J genes are TRBV3-1 (or the pseudogene TRBV3-2) and TRBJ2-2; 11 nucleotides agree with TRBD2. From germline, CDR1 is LGHDT and CDR2 YNNKEL (reference sequence). Trimming removed 4 bases from V and 1 base from J; junction bases left unmatched: 2. The CDR3 spans 16 residues. CDR3 protein: CASSPGLAGNTGELFF. The CDR3, as DNA: TGTGCCAGCAGCCCAGGACTAGCGGGGAACACCGGGGAGCTGTTTTTT.

This chain connects TRBV4-2 to TRBJ1-5, with TRBD1 as a possible D gene (5 bases). Looked up from germline, CDR1 is LGHNA and CDR2 is YNFKEQ. V was shortened by 4 bases and J by 7 bases, with 8 bases between the two germline ends. The CDR3 covers 12 residues. The CDR3 coding sequence is TGTGCCAGCAGCCCAGCAGGGCAGCCCCAGCATTTT. As protein: CASSPAGQPQHF.

The chain couples TRBV14 to TRBJ2-3; 8 positions agree with TRBD2. V trimming: 2 bases; J trimming: 4 bases; junction bases outside the gene matches: 8. Germline V lookup: CDR1 SGHDN, CDR2 FVKESK. The length of the CDR3 is 16 residues. The CDR3 sequence: CASSQLGGVGSDTQYF. The DNA of the CDR3 is TGTGCCAGCAGCCAACTCGGGGGGGTTGGTTCAGATACGCAGTATTTT.